Below are 28 T cell receptor beta chains sequenced from a single sample in a study of blood T cell repertoires in COVID-19 (dated by TCRdb to 2018 to 2020). Receptor libraries were prepared by the immunoSEQ multiplex PCR assay. TCRdb retrieved this table from immuneACCESS and kept in-frame rearrangements only. Not all clones are present; in checked studies, unresolved V genes account for under half, and no reason is known for the remainder. This sample is represented by around 220,000 clones; roughly 80% of them were singletons. Around 4.1% of the sample comes from the top ten. The source material was peripheral blood. The receptor set was obtained from a woman in her thirties or forties with active or convalescent COVID-19.

The genes are TRBV2 and TRBJ2-3; tentative D call: TRBD2 (6 bases). Looked up from germline, CDR1 is SNHLY and CDR2 is FYNNEI. This CDR3 is built from 15 residues. V was cut by 7 bases and J by 4 bases, with 18 bases left in between. The CDR3 region is CASMSGGVVPDTQYF. The CDR3 DNA reads as TGTGCCAGCATGTCGGGCGGGGTAGTCCCAGATACGCAGTATTTT.

This CDR3 reads CASSQQLLAKNIQYF. The CDR3, as DNA: TGTGCCAGCAGCCAACAGTTATTAGCCAAAAACATTCAGTACTTC. The V gene is TRBV4-2, the J gene TRBJ2-4, with D uncertain. Germline values: CDR1 LGHNA, CDR2 YNFKEQ. Trimming removed 2 bases from V and 0 bases from J, with 8 bases in between. The CDR3 covers 15 residues.

V and J are TRBV3-1 (or the pseudogene TRBV3-2) and TRBJ2-7, with TRBD2 as a possible D gene (6 bases). The CDR3 runs 15 residues. Germline-derived CDR1 and CDR2 are LGHDT and YNNKEL (reference sequence). V was cut by 0 bases and J by 1 base, with 10 bases left in between. CDR3 nucleotides: TGTGCCAGCAGCCAAGAAGCTAGCGCGTCCTACGAGCAGTACTTC. This gives the protein CASSQEASASYEQYF.

The CDR3 loop is CASSEAWARVTEAFF. The CDR3 nucleotides are TGTGCCAGCAGTGAAGCTTGGGCCAGGGTCACTGAAGCTTTCTTT. This sequence joins TRBV6-1 and TRBJ1-1; tentative D call: TRBD1 (5 bases). V lost 0 bases and J 4 bases, leaving 12 bases between the germline ends. Germline CDR1 MNHNS, CDR2 SASEGT. CDR3 length equals 15 residues.

In DNA form, the CDR3 reads TGCGCCAGCAGCTCGGATAACAGGGGGGAGCCCTATAATTCACCCCTCCACTTT. Protein: CASSSDNRGEPYNSPLHF. The V and J genes are TRBV5-1 and TRBJ1-6; TRBD1 matches at 8 bases. CDR3 length equals 18 residues. V lost 3 bases to trimming and J lost 2 bases; unmatched junction nucleotides: 10. Germline CDR1 reads SGHRS; CDR2 reads YFSETQ.

The chain recombines TRBV6-5 with TRBJ1-2, with TRBD1 matching 8 bases. The length of the CDR3 is 14 residues. Trimming removed 8 bases from V and 5 bases from J; junction bases left unmatched: 10. Per the germline V gene, CDR1 is MNHEY and CDR2 is SVGAGI. Written as DNA, the CDR3 is TGTGCCAGCGGGGATCCACGACAGGGGTATGGCTACACCTTC. This sequence encodes CASGDPRQGYGYTF.

This chain joins TRBV27 and TRBJ2-7; 7 positions match TRBD1. This CDR3 has 16 residues. V lost 1 base and J lost 2; bases outside the gene matches: 8. The V gene's germline CDR1 is MNHEY and CDR2 SMNVEV (reference sequence). The CDR3 here is CASSLWRTGATYEQYF. CDR3 coding DNA: TGTGCCAGCAGTTTATGGCGGACAGGCGCCACCTACGAGCAGTACTTC.

This chain uses TRBV1 with TRBJ2-7; the tabulated D call, TRBD2, remains unverified against the DNA. TRBV1 is a documented pseudogene. The CDR3 is made up of 16 amino acids. The CDR3 DNA follows: TGCACCAGCAGCCAAGTAGGACTAGCGATAGACTACGAGCAGTACTTC. This gives the protein CTSSQVGLAIDYEQYF.

The chain uses TRBV29-1 and TRBJ1-4; D may be TRBD1 (5 bases). CDR1 is SQVTM and CDR2 is ANQGSEA in the germline V gene. The CDR3 spans 12 residues. The CDR3 loop is CSGAGDNEKLFF. Here the CDR3 DNA reads TGCAGTGGGGCGGGAGACAATGAAAAACTGTTTTTT. The variable domain in full, with the rest retrieved from reference TRBV29-1 and TRBJ1-4, is SAVISQKPSRDICQRGTSLTIQCQVDSQVTMMFWYRQQPGQSLTLIATANQGSEATYESGFVIDKFPISRPNLTFSTLTVSNMSPEDSSIYLCSGAGDNEKLFFGSGTQLSVL.

The CDR3 nucleotides read TGTGCCAGCAGCGCCAGGACAGCCTCTAGCACAGATACGCAGTATTTT. It specifies CASSARTASSTDTQYF. The chain uses TRBV9 and TRBJ2-3, with TRBD1 as a possible D gene (6 bases). Deletions cut 3 bases from V and 0 bases from J, with 14 bases between. Germline V CDR1 and CDR2: SGDLS, YYNGEE. The CDR3 totals 16 residues.

V is TRBV6-5 and J is TRBJ1-6; possible D gene TRBD1, 6 bases. Germline CDR1 is MNHEY and CDR2 is SVGAGI. The CDR3 has 12 residues. Trimming left V 7 bases short and J 7 bases short, with 8 bases between. The CDR3 DNA reads TGTGCCAGCAAAACAGGGAATTCACCCCTCCACTTT. It codes for CASKTGNSPLHF.

This clone has a handful of counts. V gene TRBV5-1 combines with J gene TRBJ2-1; D is possibly TRBD1 (5 bases). V was pared by 4 bases and J by 3 bases, with 20 bases between. CDR1 SGHRS and CDR2 YFSETQ come from the germline V gene. The CDR3 covers 17 residues. This chain's CDR3 is CASSEQPQGLFYNEQFF. CDR3 in DNA: TGCGCCAGCAGCGAACAACCCCAGGGTTTATTCTACAATGAGCAGTTCTTC.

This clone was seen at least ten times. This chain connects TRBV7-3 to TRBJ1-1; D is uncertain. Looked up from germline, CDR1 is SGHTA and CDR2 is FQGTGA. V lost 6 bases and J lost 1, with 9 bases in between. This CDR3 comprises 13 residues. CDR3 region: CASRAGRNTEAFF. CDR3 sequence (DNA): TGTGCCAGCAGGGCCGGGAGGAACACTGAAGCTTTCTTT.

The chain links TRBV6-5 to TRBJ1-3, with 10 bases identical to TRBD1. Germline CDR1 MNHEY, CDR2 SVGAGI. This CDR3 is 15 amino acids long. The V gene end was trimmed by 0 bases and the J gene end by 4 bases; junction bases not matched to a gene: 0. The DNA of the CDR3 is TGTGCCAGCAGTTACTCGGGACAGGGGGGAAACACCATATATTTT. Translated: CASSYSGQGGNTIYF.

The chain uses TRBV30 and TRBJ2-3; 8 nucleotides line up with TRBD2. Germline V gives CDR1 GTSNPN, CDR2 SVGIG (reference sequence). The V gene end was trimmed by 0 bases and the J gene end by 5 bases; junction bases not matched to a gene: 4. CDR3 length: 14 amino acids. This CDR3 reads CAWSVPGGLDTQYF. In DNA, the CDR3 is TGTGCCTGGAGTGTACCGGGGGGGCTAGATACGCAGTATTTT.

This clone has only one observation. The gene calls are TRBV28 and TRBJ1-1; D gene uncertain. V shed 6 bases and J shed 7 bases, with 9 bases lying between them. Germline V gene sequence: CDR1 MDHEN, CDR2 SYDVKM. The CDR3 contains 11 residues. The CDR3 loop is CASSRGIEAFF. The DNA of the CDR3 is TGTGCCAGCAGCCGAGGGATTGAAGCTTTCTTT.

In its sample, this clone was seen a few times. This chain uses TRBV30 with TRBJ1-1; 8 nucleotides agree with TRBD1. The CDR3 is 13 residues long. From germline, CDR1 is GTSNPN and CDR2 SVGIG (reference sequence). Trimming took 2 bases from V and 11 from J; bases not matched to a gene: 10. The CDR3 DNA is TGTGCCTGGAGTACGGGACAGGCGGTAAATGCTTTCTTT. Protein product: CAWSTGQAVNAFF.

The rearrangement uses TRBV11-1 and TRBJ1-2; no clear D. Germline CDR1 is SGHAT and CDR2 is FQDESV (reference sequence). There are 13 residues in the CDR3. With 1 base removed from V and 4 bases from J, the gap between germline ends came to 7 bases. The chain's CDR3 is CASSLGSGYGYTF. For the CDR3, the DNA is TGTGCCAGCAGCTTAGGGAGCGGCTATGGCTACACCTTC.

The chain carries TRBV9 and TRBJ1-1, with TRBD1 matching over 10 bases. V was clipped by 4 bases and J by 13 bases; unmatched bases: 10. Germline loops: CDR1 SGDLS, CDR2 YYNGEE. The CDR3 is made up of 13 amino acids. CDR3 sequence (DNA): TGTGCCAGCAGCCCCGGGACAGGGGAGAATTGTTTCTTT. Protein product: CASSPGTGENCFF.

This rearrangement joins TRBV14 to TRBJ2-5; the D is unclear. Trimming pared 4 bases from V and 7 bases from J, leaving 16 bases between. Germline CDR1 and CDR2: SGHDN and FVKESK. This CDR3 is built from 14 residues. The CDR3 here is CASSPILLTGTQYF. In DNA, the CDR3 is TGTGCCAGCAGCCCCATCCTTCTTACCGGGACCCAGTACTTC.

V and J are TRBV5-5 and TRBJ2-1, with 7 bases lining up with TRBD2. The J segment lost 4 bases and the V segment lost 6 bases, leaving 10 bases of the junction unmatched. The CDR3 consists of 15 residues. Germline values: CDR1 SGHKS, CDR2 YYEKEE (reference sequence). The CDR3 spells CASTTGPSGYNEQFF. The CDR3 DNA reads as TGTGCCAGCACCACGGGGCCTAGCGGTTACAATGAGCAGTTCTTC.

The chain joins TRBV7-2 to TRBJ2-7; possibly TRBD1 for D (6 bases). Germline loops: CDR1 SGHTA, CDR2 FQGNSA. The CDR3 is 14 residues long. Deletions cut 1 base from V and 2 bases from J, with 9 bases between. CDR3 in amino acids: CASSLGTAPYEQYV. For the CDR3, the DNA is TGTGCCAGCAGCTTAGGGACAGCTCCCTACGAGCAGTACGTC.

This clone was picked up a small number of times. This rearrangement joins TRBV3-1 (or the pseudogene TRBV3-2) to TRBJ1-2; 8 nucleotides agree with TRBD1. With 4 bases clipped from V and 5 bases from J, the junction kept 9 bases outside the gene matches. The germline gives CDR1 LGHDT, CDR2 YNNKEL (reference sequence). The CDR3 has 15 residues. CDR3 protein: CASSPLRTGSYGYTF. CDR3 in DNA: TGTGCCAGCAGCCCCCTTCGGACAGGGAGTTATGGCTACACCTTC.

There are a few counts of this clone. The chain uses TRBV5-1 and TRBJ2-5; D might be TRBD1 (5 bases). This CDR3 spans 15 amino acids. Per germline, CDR1 SGHRS and CDR2 YFSETQ. V lost 0 bases, J lost 2 bases, and 11 bases lay in between. The DNA for the CDR3 is TGCGCCAGCAGCTTGGCTGCAGGGAAGCAAGAGACCCAGTACTTC. Residues: CASSLAAGKQETQYF. The full variable domain, rest sourced from reference TRBV5-1 and TRBJ2-5, is KAGVTQTPRYLIKTRGQQVTLSCSPISGHRSVSWYQQTPGQGLQFLFEYFSETQRNKGNFPGRFSGRQFSNSRSEMNVSTLELGDSALYLCASSLAAGKQETQYFGPGTRLLVL.

The chain combines TRBV30 with TRBJ2-5; 7 positions match TRBD1. Unmatched junction bases numbered 8, after V lost 2 bases and J lost 5 bases. Germline CDR1 and CDR2: GTSNPN and SVGIG (reference sequence). This CDR3 has 14 amino acids. For the CDR3, the DNA is TGTGCCTGGAGTTTGTCCGGGACAGCGGAGACCCAGTACTTC. Translated: CAWSLSGTAETQYF.

This clone was counted a few times. J is TRBJ1-1 and V is TRBV2, with D tentatively TRBD1 (5 bases). The V and J ends lost 6 bases and 0 bases respectively, with 23 bases between them. Germline-derived CDR1 and CDR2 are SNHLY and FYNNEI. The CDR3 contains 18 residues. CDR3 in DNA: TGTGCCAGCAGCTCCAGACCCGGGGGTCGGCGGATGAACACTGAAGCTTTCTTT. Amino acid sequence: CASSSRPGGRRMNTEAFF.

The CDR3 here is CASSERGGYGYTF. The CDR3, as DNA: TGTGCCAGCAGTGAACGTGGCGGCTATGGCTACACCTTC. V gene TRBV25-1 combines with J gene TRBJ1-2; D is uncertain. This CDR3 contains 13 residues. From germline, CDR1 is MGHDK and CDR2 SYGVNS. V lost 2 bases, J lost 4 bases, and 8 bases lay in between.

The rearrangement uses TRBV5-6 and TRBJ2-3; the match to TRBD2 covers 9 bases. Germline-derived CDR1 and CDR2 are SGHDT and YYEEEE. V lost 2 bases and J lost 9; bases outside the gene matches: 4. The length of the CDR3 is 13 residues. CDR3 amino acids: CASSFSAGGTQYF. CDR3 nucleotide sequence: TGTGCCAGCAGCTTCTCAGCGGGGGGAACGCAGTATTTT.